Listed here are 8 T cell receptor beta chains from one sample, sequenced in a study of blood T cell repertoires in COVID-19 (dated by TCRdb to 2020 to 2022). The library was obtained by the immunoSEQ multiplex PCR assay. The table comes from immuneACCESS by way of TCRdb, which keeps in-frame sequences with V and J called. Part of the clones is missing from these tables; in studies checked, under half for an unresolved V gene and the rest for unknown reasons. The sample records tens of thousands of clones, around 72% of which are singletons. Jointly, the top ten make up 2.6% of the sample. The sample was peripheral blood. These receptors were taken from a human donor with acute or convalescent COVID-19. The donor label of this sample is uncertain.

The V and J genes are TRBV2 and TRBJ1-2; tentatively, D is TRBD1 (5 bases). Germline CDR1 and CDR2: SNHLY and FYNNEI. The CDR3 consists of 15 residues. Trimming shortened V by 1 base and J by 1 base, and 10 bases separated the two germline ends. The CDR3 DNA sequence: TGTGCCAGCAGTGAAGGGACACCGCTTAACTATGGCTACACCTTC. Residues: CASSEGTPLNYGYTF.

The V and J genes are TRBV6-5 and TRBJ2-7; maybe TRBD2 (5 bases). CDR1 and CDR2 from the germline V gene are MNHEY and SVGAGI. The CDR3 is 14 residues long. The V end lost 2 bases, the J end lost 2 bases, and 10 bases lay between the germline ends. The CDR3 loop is CASSYTGWAYEQYF. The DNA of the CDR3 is TGTGCCAGCAGTTACACGGGATGGGCCTACGAGCAGTACTTC.

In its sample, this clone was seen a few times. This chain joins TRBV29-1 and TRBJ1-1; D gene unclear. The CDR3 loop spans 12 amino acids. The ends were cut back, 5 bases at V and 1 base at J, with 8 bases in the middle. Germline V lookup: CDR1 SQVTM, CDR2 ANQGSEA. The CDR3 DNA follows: TGCAGCGTTCCCCCAGGGAACACTGAAGCTTTCTTT. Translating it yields CSVPPGNTEAFF.

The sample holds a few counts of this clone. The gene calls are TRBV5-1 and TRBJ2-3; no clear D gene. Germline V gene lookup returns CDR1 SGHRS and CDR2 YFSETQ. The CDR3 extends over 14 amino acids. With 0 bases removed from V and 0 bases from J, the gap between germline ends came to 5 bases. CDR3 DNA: TGCGCCAGCAGCTTGGACGGGAGCACAGATACGCAGTATTTT. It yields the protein CASSLDGSTDTQYF.

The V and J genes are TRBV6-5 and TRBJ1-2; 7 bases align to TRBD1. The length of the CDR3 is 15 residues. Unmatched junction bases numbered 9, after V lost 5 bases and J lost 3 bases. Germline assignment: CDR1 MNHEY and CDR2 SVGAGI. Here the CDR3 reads CASSRGRQGDYGYTF. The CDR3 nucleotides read TGTGCCAGCAGTCGGGGAAGGCAGGGGGACTATGGCTACACCTTC.

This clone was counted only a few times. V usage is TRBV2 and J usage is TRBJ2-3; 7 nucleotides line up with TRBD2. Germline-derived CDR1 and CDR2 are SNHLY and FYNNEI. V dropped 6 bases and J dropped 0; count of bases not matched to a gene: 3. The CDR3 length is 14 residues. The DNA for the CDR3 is TGTGCCAGCAGCAGCGGGGCAAGCACAGATACGCAGTATTTT. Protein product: CASSSGASTDTQYF.

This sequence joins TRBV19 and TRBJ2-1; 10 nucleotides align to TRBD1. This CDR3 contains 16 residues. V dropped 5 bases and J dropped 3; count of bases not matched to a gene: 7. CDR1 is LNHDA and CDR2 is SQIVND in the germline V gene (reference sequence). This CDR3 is CASSARTGGNYNEQFF. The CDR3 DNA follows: TGTGCCAGTAGTGCCCGGACAGGGGGAAACTACAATGAGCAGTTCTTC.

The CDR3 loop is CASSFQGLSAQHF. DNA for the CDR3: TGTGCCAGTAGTTTCCAGGGGCTCTCGGCCCAGCATTTT. The rearrangement joins TRBV19 to TRBJ1-5; the D gene is possibly TRBD1 (6 bases). V gave up 5 bases and J gave up 11 bases, with 16 bases separating them. There are 13 residues in the CDR3. Per the germline V gene, CDR1 is LNHDA and CDR2 is SQIVND (reference sequence).